In its sample, the clone carrying this T cell receptor (beta chain) was seen once. The data were taken from a study of blood T cell repertoires in COVID-19. In the original workflow: Nucleated cell number was recorded as an estimate derived from reference gene primer amplification. The table came from immunoSEQ multiplex PCR; TCRdb's copy has only in-frame clones and leaves some out. V, J and clone size are taken as reported in that table, and D and trimming were inferred from the DNA itself. The sample records some 170,000 clones, around 83% being singletons. CDR3 length: 16 residues. Trimming pared 0 bases from V and 1 base from J, leaving 12 bases between. Germline assignment: CDR1 SGHAT and CDR2 FQNNGV.

The TCR originated in a man aged 50-59 years who had recovered from COVID-19. The rearrangement uses TRBV11-2 and TRBJ1-1; D is undetermined. The source material was PBMCs or T cells enriched from blood (not recorded which). The CDR3 DNA reads TGTGCCAGCAGCTTAGATCTCGCGGTACAGAACACTGAAGCTTTCTTT. Protein sequence: CASSLDLAVQNTEAFF.